Each of the 26 T cell receptor beta chains below was sequenced from the same sample in a study of tumor and adjacent non-tumor tissue in lung cancer. TCRbeta libraries were built with three rounds of nested PCR, modified from ARM-PCR. TCRdb reanalysed the multiplex PCR reads using MiXCR and keeps one entry per CDR3 protein. The sample carries 60,000 to 85,000 distinct CDR3 sequences, 76% recorded once. No cell sorting was done before RNA was extracted from the tissue. The normal lung tissue was taken more than 3 cm from the tumor edge. Sequenced input: distant non-tumor lung tissue. The source of these receptors is a man in his 60s with non-small cell lung cancer.

Comments on this clonotype: The junction does not match germline at one end; this may be a read error. V is TRBV5-5 and J is TRBJ1-6; no firm D call. The CDR3 runs to 12 residues. The germline CDR1 and CDR2 sequences are SGHKS and YYEKEE (reference sequence). CDR3 in DNA: TGTGCCAGCAGCCATGGGGATTCACCCGTCCACTTT. Translating gives CASSHGDSPVHF.

The chain employs TRBV19 and TRBJ2-1; tentative D call: TRBD2 (6 bases). The CDR3 loop spans 14 amino acids. The ends were cut back, 8 bases at V and 0 bases at J, with 11 bases in the middle. The V gene's germline CDR1 is LNHDA and CDR2 SQIVND (reference sequence). The CDR3, as DNA: TGTGCCAGTGCTAGCGTCGGCTCCTACAATGAGCAGTTCTTC. Protein product: CASASVGSYNEQFF.

Of note for this clonotype: A much larger clonotype is one base distant, so this may be a read error. The rearrangement links TRBV28 to TRBJ1-2; D ambiguous. From germline, CDR1 is MDHEN and CDR2 SYDVKM. The CDR3 spans 12 residues. The DNA of the CDR3 is TGTGTCAGCAACCCATTGAGGGATGGCTACACCTTC. Protein sequence: CVSNPLRDGYTF.

A note on this clonotype: The junction and the germline gene differ at one end; a read error may be behind it. The V and J genes are TRBV28 and TRBJ1-4; D perhaps matches TRBD1 (5 bases). CDR3 length: 15 residues. Germline CDR1 reads MDHEN; CDR2 reads SYDVKM. Here the CDR3 DNA reads TGTGCCAGCAGATTATATGGAGGGGTGGGAGAAAAGCTGTTTTTT. It is translated as CASRLYGGVGEKLFF.

The chain links TRBV6-5 to TRBJ1-5; D is ambiguous. The CDR3 has 18 amino acids. Germline CDR1 MNHEY, CDR2 SVGAGI. Deletions cut 5 bases from V and 2 bases from J, with 22 bases between. The CDR3 DNA reads TGTGCCAGCAGTAACCTGGGCACCGGGAGAGTGGGCAATCAGCCCCAGCATTTT. It specifies CASSNLGTGRVGNQPQHF.

For this clonotype: A single base separates this from a much larger clone, so it may be a read error. The chain joins TRBV25-1 to TRBJ2-4; no reliable D call. With 4 bases removed from V and 6 bases from J, the gap between germline ends came to 4 bases. The V gene's germline CDR1 is MGHDK and CDR2 SYGVNS. The CDR3 runs to 11 residues. CDR3 loop: CASSGRNIQYF. DNA of the CDR3: TGTGCCAGCAGTGGGAGAAACATTCAGTACTTC.

With regard to this clonotype: One end of the junction is discordant with germline, which a read error may explain. This chain joins TRBV4-1 and TRBJ2-3; possibly TRBD2 for D (5 bases). The CDR3 sequence is 18 residues long. Germline loops: CDR1 MGHRA, CDR2 YSYEKL. CDR3 loop: CVSSQASLGGRFTDKQYF. The CDR3 region has the DNA TGCGTCAGCAGCCAAGCCTCACTAGGCGGAAGATTCACAGATAAGCAGTATTTT.

The chain couples TRBV29-1 to TRBJ2-6; maybe TRBD1 (6 bases). Germline values: CDR1 SQVTM, CDR2 ANQGSEA. Trimming cost V 6 bases and J 18 bases, with 30 bases left between them. CDR3 length: 15 amino acids. For the CDR3, the DNA is TGCAGCGTGAGGGTTTCTAGTTCAGGGGCCAACATCCAGACTTTC. It is translated as CSVRVSSSGANIQTF.

This clonotype was counted many times. The chain recombines TRBV24-1 with TRBJ2-1; D is possibly TRBD2 (6 bases). CDR1 and CDR2 (germline): KGHDR, SFDVKD. The CDR3 is 15 amino acids. V was clipped by 0 bases and J by 6 bases, with 11 bases between them. The CDR3 is CATSDLRVTSNEQFF. The CDR3 bases are TGTGCCACCAGTGATTTGCGGGTGACTAGCAATGAGCAGTTCTTC.

This clonotype is a singleton in its sample. The junction shows a germline mismatch at one end, possibly a read error. The J gene is TRBJ1-1, the V gene TRBV29-1; TRBD1 agrees at 7 bases. Per the germline V gene, CDR1 is SQVTM and CDR2 is ANQGSEA. The CDR3 loop spans 13 amino acids. CDR3 sequence: CSTPAGGDTKAFF. The CDR3 DNA is TGCAGCACCCCGGCAGGGGGGGACACTAAAGCTTTCTTT. Based on the CDR3 plus reference TRBV29-1 and TRBJ1-1, the full variable domain is SAVISQKPSRDICQRGTSLTIQCQVDSQVTMMFWYRQQPGQSLTLIATANQGSEATYESGFVIDKFPISRPNLTFSTLTVSNMSPEDSSIYLCSTPAGGDTKAFFGQGTRLTVV.

The chain is built from TRBV29-1 and TRBJ2-3, with TRBD2 as a possible D gene (6 bases). Germline V gives CDR1 SQVTM, CDR2 ANQGSEA. Trimming stripped 6 bases from V and 15 bases from J, with 25 bases between. This CDR3 contains 13 residues. The CDR3 DNA sequence: TGCAGCGTCGGGGAGCGGGTTGCAGATATGCACTATTTT. It is translated as CSVGERVADMHYF.

This clonotype was recorded only once. A junction boundary mismatches the germline segment, possibly from a read error. This rearrangement joins TRBV4-1 to TRBJ1-2; D is unclear. Germline loops: CDR1 MGHRA, CDR2 YSYEKL. This CDR3 is 13 amino acids long. CDR3 residues: CASSQDNCYDYTF. The CDR3 nucleotides read TGCGCCAGCAGCCAAGACAACTGCTATGACTACACCTTC.

Comments on this clonotype: The junction differs from germline at one of its ends, possibly a read error. V and J are TRBV6-5 and TRBJ2-6; 11 bases line up with TRBD1. This CDR3 is built from 20 residues. From germline, CDR1 is MNHEY and CDR2 SVGAGI. CDR3 coding DNA: TGTGCCATCAGTTACCCCCTAAGGACAGGGGGCGCGTTGGGGGCCAACGTCCTGACTTTC. Translated: CAISYPLRTGGALGANVLTF.

The chain recombines TRBV4-1 with TRBJ2-5; D gene uncertain. Germline V CDR1 and CDR2: MGHRA, YSYEKL. This CDR3 is built from 16 residues. With 0 bases removed from V and 5 bases from J, the gap between germline ends came to 16 bases. The CDR3 DNA follows: TGCGCCAGCAGCCAAGAGGCGTGGGAAGACGTGGAGACCCAGTACTTC. Protein sequence: CASSQEAWEDVETQYF.

This clonotype was found a few times. The junction and the germline gene differ at one end; a read error may be behind it. This chain joins TRBV14 and TRBJ2-1, with D possibly TRBD1 on 5 matching bases. CDR3 size: 14 residues. The germline gives CDR1 SGHDN, CDR2 FVKESK. The CDR3 DNA reads TGTGCCAGCAGGCAAGATAATCAGGGCCATGAGCAATTCTTC. Its translation: CASRQDNQGHEQFF.

With regard to this clonotype: At one boundary the junction diverges from the germline segment, which might be a read error. J is TRBJ1-2 and V is TRBV28, with D possibly being TRBD1 (5 bases). Per the germline V gene, CDR1 is MDHEN and CDR2 is SYDVKM. The CDR3 length is 14 residues. CDR3 bases: TGCGCCAGCAGTACACTAGGGACCAAAAATAGCTACACCTTC. Translation gives CASSTLGTKNSYTF.

A word on this clonotype: With a much larger clone just one base away, this may be a read error. V gene TRBV7-8 combines with J gene TRBJ2-1; the match to TRBD2 covers 10 bases. CDR1 and CDR2 from the germline V gene are SGHVS and FQNEAQ. The V segment lost 2 bases and the J segment 2 bases; nucleotides outside the gene matches: 6. The CDR3 contains 17 residues. CDR3 nucleotides: TGTGCCAGCAGCTTACGAGCCACTAGCGGGGCCTACAATGAGCAGTTCTTC. Encoded protein: CASSLRATSGAYNEQFF.

About this clonotype itself: One end of the junction fails to match germline, which may point to a read error. The J gene is TRBJ2-1, the V gene TRBV11-1; tentatively, D is TRBD1 (5 bases). This CDR3 comprises 15 residues. Germline V gene lookup returns CDR1 SGHAT and CDR2 FQDESV (reference sequence). CDR3 region: CASSPARVLDNEQSF. CDR3 nucleotides: TGTGCCAGCAGCCCAGCAAGGGTCTTGGACAATGAGCAGTCCTTC.

This clonotype was seen only a few times. This may stem from a read error, because a much larger clone lies one nucleotide away. The chain recombines TRBV7-9 with TRBJ2-7; 9 nucleotides agree with TRBD1. This CDR3 has 14 amino acids. Germline V lookup: CDR1 SEHNR, CDR2 FQNEAQ (reference sequence). CDR3 protein: CAGSVVGTGSEQYF. CDR3 sequence (DNA): TGTGCCGGCAGCGTCGTCGGGACAGGGAGTGAGCAGTACTTC. Full variable domain (rest looked up from reference TRBV7-9 and TRBJ2-7): DTGVSQNPRHKITKRGQNVTFRCDPISEHNRLYWYRQTLGQGPEFLTYFQNEAQLEKSRLLSDRFSAERPKGSFSTLEIQRTEQGDSAMYLCAGSVVGTGSEQYFGPGTRLTVT.

This rearrangement joins TRBV6-5 to TRBJ2-7, with D uncertain. V lost 9 bases and J lost 0, with 18 bases in between. CDR1 is MNHEY, CDR2 SVGAGI, per germline. The CDR3 length is 15 residues. The CDR3 here is CASSHSSGVSYEQYF. The CDR3 DNA reads as TGTGCCAGTAGTCACTCTAGTGGGGTCTCCTACGAGCAGTACTTC.

The sample holds one count of this clonotype. Germline and junction disagree at one end, which may indicate a read error. CDR3 sequence reads: CSAPSETTDTQYF. The CDR3 DNA reads TGCAGTGCGCCTAGCGAGACCACAGATACCCAGTATTTT. This chain joins TRBV20-1 and TRBJ2-3, with D possibly being TRBD2 (6 bases). Germline CDR1 and CDR2: DFQATT and SNEGSKA (reference sequence). This CDR3 spans 13 amino acids.

This clonotype was seen at least ten times. The junction shows a germline mismatch at one end, possibly a read error. V is TRBV10-3 and J is TRBJ2-1; 8 bases align to TRBD2. This CDR3 has 15 residues. The germline V gene encodes CDR1 ENHRY and CDR2 SYGVKD. CDR3 bases: TGTGCCATCAGTGAGAGCGGGGGCTCCTACAATGAGCAGCTCTTC. It is translated as CAISESGGSYNEQLF.

Of note for this clonotype: One end of the junction does not line up with germline, which may come from a read error. This chain connects TRBV11-1 to TRBJ2-2, with 7 bases identical to TRBD1. Germline V gene data show CDR1 as SGHAT and CDR2 as FQDESV (reference sequence). The CDR3 spans 14 residues. The CDR3 region is CVSSYASGTGELLF. Here the CDR3 DNA reads TGTGTCAGCAGCTATGCTAGTGGCACAGGGGAGCTGCTTTTT.

Regarding this clonotype: Mismatch with germline at one junction end may stem from a read error. The chain joins TRBV28 to TRBJ2-6; maybe TRBD1 (5 bases). The CDR3 is 13 amino acids. Germline V gives CDR1 MDHEN, CDR2 SYDVKM. CDR3 amino acids: CASELSGANVMTF. The CDR3 DNA reads TGTGCCAGCGAACTCTCTGGGGCCAACGTCATGACTTTC.

On this clonotype itself: A much larger clone differs from this one at a single base, so this may be a read error. The chain combines TRBV5-1 with TRBJ2-1; D remains ambiguous. The CDR3 is made up of 14 amino acids. From germline, CDR1 is SGHRS and CDR2 YFSETQ. The CDR3 DNA reads as TGCGCCGGCAGCTTGGTTTACCTCTACAATGAGCAGTTCTTC. Amino acids: CAGSLVYLYNEQFF.

The V gene is TRBV6-5, the J gene TRBJ2-7; perhaps TRBD2 as D (5 bases). The CDR3 length is 15 residues. V lost 0 bases to trimming and J lost 13 bases, with 22 bases between them. Germline V CDR1 and CDR2: MNHEY, SVGAGI. The CDR3 DNA is TGTGCCAGCAGTTACTCGAGGTGGGAGACGGCCGAGGACTACTTC. Protein: CASSYSRWETAEDYF.